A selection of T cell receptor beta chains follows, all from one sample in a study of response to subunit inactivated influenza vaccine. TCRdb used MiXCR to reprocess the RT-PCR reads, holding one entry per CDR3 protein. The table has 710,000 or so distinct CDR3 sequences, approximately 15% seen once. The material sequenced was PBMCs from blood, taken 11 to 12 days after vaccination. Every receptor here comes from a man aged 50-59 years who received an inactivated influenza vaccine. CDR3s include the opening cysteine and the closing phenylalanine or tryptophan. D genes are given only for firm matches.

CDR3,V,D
CASKRGRGEQYF,TRBV6-5,-
CASSPSAGGGYNEQFF,TRBV4-2,TRBD2
CATSRVGRRNEQFF,TRBV15,-
CASSENSRTYNEQFF,TRBV2,-
CSVDVVGDEQFF,TRBV29-1,-
CASSVTSGSTEQFF,TRBV5-6,TRBD2
CATSGQAGQKLHEQYF,TRBV15,-
CASSIVQGALNTEAFF,TRBV19,TRBD1
CSVEGTGAYEQYF,TRBV29-1,TRBD1
CASSRGDTEAFF,TRBV6-2/TRBV6-3,-
CSARLGTNTGELFF,TRBV20-1,-
CASSEHRGSGSPLHF,TRBV7-2,TRBD1
CASSLEGVANYGYTF,TRBV7-9,-
CASSAESRYEQYF,TRBV5-1,-
CASRMTSGGTYEQYF,TRBV6-2/TRBV6-3,TRBD2
CSAYSGLASDEQFF,TRBV20-1,TRBD2
CASSPRDRVYNEQFF,TRBV27,TRBD1
CASILQGDRSGANVLTF,TRBV2,-
CSARERRAQYF,TRBV20-1,-
CASSASWAQETQYF,TRBV2,-
CASSYDRWGQGGGEQYF,TRBV7-8,TRBD1
CASSLNAGLAGSLDEQFF,TRBV27,TRBD2
CASSLSGGGIQETQYF,TRBV11-2,TRBD2
CASRKDVATNEKLFF,TRBV5-1,-
CASSPGRGAEALHF,TRBV18,-
CASSLPPGSGETQYF,TRBV12-3/TRBV12-4,-
CASSPGGRVTEAFF,TRBV5-6,-
CASSYFGRALGEQFF,TRBV6-2/TRBV6-3,TRBD2
CASSLAGGSQYF,TRBV7-2,-
CASSELGGGSYNEQFF,TRBV2,-
CASSLVLAVETQYF,TRBV5-5,-
CSAPHPLASSYNEQFF,TRBV20-1,-
CASSPEAGVGANVLTF,TRBV4-3,TRBD2
CASSFGTQNYGYTF,TRBV11-2,-
CASSYSLGAPGTQYF,TRBV6-2/TRBV6-3,-
CSVDSYGGAGHTDTQYF,TRBV29-1,TRBD2
CAISESIRRSDSPLHF,TRBV10-3,-
CASSVGGVAEAFF,TRBV6-1,-
CATAGTGSEEQYF,TRBV10-1,TRBD1
CATSRGGGTDTQYF,TRBV15,TRBD2
CASQRGSSYNEQFF,TRBV12-3/TRBV12-4,TRBD2
CASSPGLAGALGNEQFF,TRBV7-9,TRBD2
CASSYSSGRAPEQFF,TRBV28,TRBD2
CASSRGAVDTQYF,TRBV7-2,-
CASSSVSTDTQYF,TRBV7-2,-
CASSLLADTQYF,TRBV7-2,-